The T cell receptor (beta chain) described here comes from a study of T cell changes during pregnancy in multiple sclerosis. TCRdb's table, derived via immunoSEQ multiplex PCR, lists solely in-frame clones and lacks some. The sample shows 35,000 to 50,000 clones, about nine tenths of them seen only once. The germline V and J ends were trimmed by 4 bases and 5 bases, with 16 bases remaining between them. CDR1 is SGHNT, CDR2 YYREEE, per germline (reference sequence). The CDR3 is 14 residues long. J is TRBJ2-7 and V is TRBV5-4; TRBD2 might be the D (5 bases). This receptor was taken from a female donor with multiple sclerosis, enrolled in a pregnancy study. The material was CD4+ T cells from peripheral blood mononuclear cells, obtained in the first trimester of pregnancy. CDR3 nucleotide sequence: TGTGCCAGCAGCATAGACCTGGTGGGAGACGAGCAGTACTTC. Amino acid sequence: CASSIDLVGDEQYF.